Below are 5 T cell receptor delta chains sequenced from a single sample in a study of gamma-delta T cells after stem cell transplantation. TCRdb reanalysed the RT-PCR reads via CATT. The sample records about 3,400 delta-chain clones, 16% being singletons. The specimen sequenced was gamma-delta T cells. The receptor set was obtained from a human donor. It is not recorded whose cells these are; they may come from a transplant donor.

This clone was observed a few times. The chain combines TRDV2 with TRDJ1; 9 nucleotides match TRDD3. The V segment lost 3 bases and the J segment 0 bases; nucleotides outside the gene matches: 19. This CDR3 has 20 residues. CDR1 and CDR2 (germline): GEAIGNYY, EKD. The CDR3 nucleotides are TGTGCCTGTGACCCTGTACGTTCCGAACTGGGGGACCCTTACACCGATAAACTCATCTTT. The encoded protein is CACDPVRSELGDPYTDKLIF.

Concerning this clone itself: A far larger clone is a single base away, which makes a read error likely. The V and J genes are TRDV2 and TRDJ1; the D is unclear. CDR3 size: 16 residues. Germline V gene lookup returns CDR1 GEAIGNYY and CDR2 EKD. The CDR3 protein is CAYDTLSGRLTDKLIF. CDR3 DNA sequence: TGTGCCTATGACACCCTCTCTGGACGCTTGACCGATAAACTCATCTTT.

Worth noting for this clone: This sequence may be a read error, since a much larger clone differs from it by one base. The chain has TRDV2 and TRDJ1; a weak D match, TRDD3 (6 bases). The CDR3 loop spans 21 amino acids. From germline, CDR1 is GEAIGNYY and CDR2 EKD. The V end was cut by 2 bases, the J end by 0 bases, with 30 bases between. DNA for the CDR3: TGTGCCTGTGACAGGCTCGCCCCACGTTCTGGGGTATACGAGGACACCGATAAACTCATCTTT. Encoded protein: CACDRLAPRSGVYEDTDKLIF.

By sample share, this clone is medium-sized. V gene TRDV2 combines with J gene TRDJ1, with 9 nucleotides matching TRDD3. CDR1 is GEAIGNYY, CDR2 EKD, per germline. The CDR3 has 17 amino acids. Germline trimming cut 1 base from V and 4 bases from J; bases unmatched to any gene: 12. CDR3 residues: CACDTVTGGRWNDKLIF. The CDR3 nucleotides are TGTGCCTGTGACACTGTCACTGGGGGAAGATGGAACGATAAACTCATCTTT.

In this sample, this clone turned up a few times. A far larger clone is a single base away, which makes a read error likely. Other nucleotide sequences from this sample produce the same CDR3. The J gene is TRDJ1, the V gene TRDV2, with D possibly being TRDD3 (6 bases). Germline V gene sequence: CDR1 GEAIGNYY, CDR2 EKD. V lost 4 bases and J lost 5, with 16 bases in between. This CDR3 contains 14 residues. CDR3 sequence reads: CACETVGITDKLIF. DNA for the CDR3: TGTGCCTGTGAAACCGTGGGGATCACTGATAAACTCATCTTT.